This entry lists 2 T cell receptor beta chains sequenced from one sample in a study of T cell responses to AZD1222 COVID-19 vaccine. Clones were sequenced by immunoSEQ multiplex PCR, and TCRdb holds only the in-frame ones, with some missing. This table holds 25,000 to 35,000 clones, roughly nine tenths found once. Specimen: peripheral blood, collected on day 0 of AZD1222 vaccination. Receptor source: an adult in good health.

The V call is TRBV6-5, the J call TRBJ1-1; the D gene is possibly TRBD1 (5 bases). Germline assignment: CDR1 MNHEY and CDR2 SVGAGI. Trimming removed 11 bases at V and 4 bases at J, with 14 bases between. The CDR3 extends over 12 amino acids. The CDR3 nucleotides read TGTGCCGGGCGGGGGATGGGCACTGAAGCTTTCTTT. This gives the protein CAGRGMGTEAFF.

This chain links TRBV6-5 with TRBJ1-1; D not resolved. The V gene lost 5 bases and the J gene lost 6 bases, with 13 bases spanning the gap. Germline loops: CDR1 MNHEY, CDR2 SVGAGI. CDR3 length equals 13 residues. The CDR3 sequence: CASSPDVVAEAFF. The DNA for the CDR3 is TGTGCCAGCAGTCCGGATGTCGTGGCTGAAGCTTTCTTT.